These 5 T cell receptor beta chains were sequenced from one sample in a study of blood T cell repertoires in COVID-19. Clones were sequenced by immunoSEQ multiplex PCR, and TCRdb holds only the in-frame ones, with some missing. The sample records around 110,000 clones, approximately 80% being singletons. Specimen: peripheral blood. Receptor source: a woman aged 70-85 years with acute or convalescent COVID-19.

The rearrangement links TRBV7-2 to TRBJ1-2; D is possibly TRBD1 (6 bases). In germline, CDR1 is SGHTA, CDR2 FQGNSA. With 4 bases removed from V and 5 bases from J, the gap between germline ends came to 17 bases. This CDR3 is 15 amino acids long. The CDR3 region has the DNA TGTGCCAGCAGCTCCCGGGACATTCGGTCGTATGGCTACACCTTC. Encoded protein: CASSSRDIRSYGYTF.

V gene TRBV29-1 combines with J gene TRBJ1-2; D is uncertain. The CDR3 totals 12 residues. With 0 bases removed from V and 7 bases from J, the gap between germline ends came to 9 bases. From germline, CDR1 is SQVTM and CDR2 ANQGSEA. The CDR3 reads CSVEEGGGGYTF. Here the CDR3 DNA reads TGCAGCGTTGAAGAGGGAGGCGGTGGCTACACCTTC.

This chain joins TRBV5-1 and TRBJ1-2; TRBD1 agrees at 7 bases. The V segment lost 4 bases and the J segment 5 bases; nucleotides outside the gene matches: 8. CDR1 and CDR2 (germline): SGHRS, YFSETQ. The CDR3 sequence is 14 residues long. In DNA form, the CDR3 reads TGCGCCAGCAGCCGTGGACAGGAGGTATATGGCTACACCTTC. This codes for CASSRGQEVYGYTF.

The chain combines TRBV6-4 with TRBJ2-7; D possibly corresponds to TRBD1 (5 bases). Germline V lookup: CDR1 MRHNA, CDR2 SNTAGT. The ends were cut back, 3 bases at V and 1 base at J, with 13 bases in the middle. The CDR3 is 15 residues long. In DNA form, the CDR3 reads TGTGCCAGCAGTGAGTTTGCAGGGCTATCCTACGAGCAGTACTTC. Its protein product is CASSEFAGLSYEQYF.

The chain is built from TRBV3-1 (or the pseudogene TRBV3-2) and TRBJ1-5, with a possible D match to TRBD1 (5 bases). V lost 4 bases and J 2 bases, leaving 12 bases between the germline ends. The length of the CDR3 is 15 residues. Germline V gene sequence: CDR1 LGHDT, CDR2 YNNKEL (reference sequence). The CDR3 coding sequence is TGTGCCAGCAGCCTCCAGGGAGGCGGCAATCAGCCCCAGCATTTT. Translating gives CASSLQGGGNQPQHF.